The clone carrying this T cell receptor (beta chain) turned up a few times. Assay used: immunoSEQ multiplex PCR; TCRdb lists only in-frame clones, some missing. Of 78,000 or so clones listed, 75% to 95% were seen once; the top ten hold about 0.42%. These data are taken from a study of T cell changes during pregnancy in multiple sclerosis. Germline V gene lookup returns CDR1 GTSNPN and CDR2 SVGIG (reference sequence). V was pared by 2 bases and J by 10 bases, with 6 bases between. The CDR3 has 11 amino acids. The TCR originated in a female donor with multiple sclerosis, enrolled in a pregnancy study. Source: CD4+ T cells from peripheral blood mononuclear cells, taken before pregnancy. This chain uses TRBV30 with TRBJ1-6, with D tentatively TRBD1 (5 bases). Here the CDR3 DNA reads TGTGCCTGGAGTACAGGATCACCCCTCCACTTT. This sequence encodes CAWSTGSPLHF.